This entry describes one T cell receptor (beta chain). This sample was taken from a study of T-cell memory formation after mild COVID-19. Study summary: Clusters of TCRs were largely donor specific.

TCRdb reprocessed the 5' RACE reads with MiXCR, giving one entry per CDR3 protein. The sample lists hundreds of thousands of distinct CDR3 sequences, 16% seen once, with around 23% in the top ten. The CDR3 spans 8 residues. Trimming stripped 8 bases from V and 7 bases from J, with 2 bases between. From germline, CDR1 is SEHNR and CDR2 FQNEAQ (reference sequence). The V and J genes are TRBV7-9 and TRBJ1-2; no firm D call. This TCR was sampled from a man younger than 35 who had mild COVID-19 (a few samples of this study predate the infection). Cell type and time point are not known. Sequencing was carried out using PBMCs or a T cell subset sorted from them (not recorded which). CDR3 in amino acids: CASGGYTF. Here the CDR3 DNA reads TGTGCCAGCGGTGGCTACACCTTC.